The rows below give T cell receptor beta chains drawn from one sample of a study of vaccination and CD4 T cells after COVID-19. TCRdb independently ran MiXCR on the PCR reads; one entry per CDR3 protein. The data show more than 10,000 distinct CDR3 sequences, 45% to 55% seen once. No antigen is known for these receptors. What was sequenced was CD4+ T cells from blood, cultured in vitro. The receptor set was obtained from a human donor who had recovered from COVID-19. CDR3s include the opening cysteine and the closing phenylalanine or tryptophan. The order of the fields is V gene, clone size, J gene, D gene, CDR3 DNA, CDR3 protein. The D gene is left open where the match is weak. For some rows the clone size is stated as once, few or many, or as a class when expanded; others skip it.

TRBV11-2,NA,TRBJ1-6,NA,TGTGCCAGCAGGAACAACTCAGCCCTCTCGCCCCTCCACTTT,CASRNNSALSPLHF
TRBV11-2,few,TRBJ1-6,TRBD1,TGTGCCAGTACAGGGGACTATAATTCACCCCTCCACTTT,CASTGDYNSPLHF
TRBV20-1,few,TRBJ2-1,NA,TGCAGTGCTAGAGAAGGGGGATGGGGCGCTGGCGTGGCTGAGCAGTTCTTC,CSAREGGWGAGVAEQFF
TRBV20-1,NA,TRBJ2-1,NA,TGCAGTGCCCCGGAAAGACGACGGAACAATGAGCAGTTCTTC,CSAPERRRNNEQFF
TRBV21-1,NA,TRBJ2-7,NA,TGTGCCAGCAGCAAAAAGCCCTACGAGCAGTACTTC,CASSKKPYEQYF
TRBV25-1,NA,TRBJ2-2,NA,TGTGCCAGCAGTGCGGGGGTACGGTTTGGGGAGCTGTTTTTT,CASSAGVRFGELFF
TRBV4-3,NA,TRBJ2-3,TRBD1,TGCGCCAGCAGCCAGTGGACAGGGGGCACAGATACGCAGTATTTT,CASSQWTGGTDTQYF
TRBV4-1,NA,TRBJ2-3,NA,TGCGCCAGCAGCCAAGAGGAGAGATACACGCAGTATTTT,CASSQEERYTQYF
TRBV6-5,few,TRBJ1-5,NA,TGTGCCAGCAGTTACGACCGGCAGCCCCAGCATTTT,CASSYDRQPQHF
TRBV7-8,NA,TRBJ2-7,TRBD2,TGTGCCAGCAGCTTATTGAGCGGGAGGGCCTACGAGCAGTACTTC,CASSLLSGRAYEQYF
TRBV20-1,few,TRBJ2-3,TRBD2,TGCAGTGCTAGCCACGGGGCGGGAGGGTACACAGATACGCAGTATTTT,CSASHGAGGYTDTQYF
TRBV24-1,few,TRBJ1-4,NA,TGTGCCACCAGTGATTCGCTGAAAGGGAGGACTCAGTTTTTT,CATSDSLKGRTQFF
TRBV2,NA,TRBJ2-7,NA,TGTGCCAGCGTGGGGGGCTCGGTGACGATACAAACCTACGAGCAGTACTTC,CASVGGSVTIQTYEQYF
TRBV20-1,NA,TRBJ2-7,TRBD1,TGCAGTGGGCGACAGGGGACCTACGAGCAGTACTTC,CSGRQGTYEQYF
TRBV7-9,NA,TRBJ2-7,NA,TGTGCCAGCAGGGAAGCGGGCGGCGGCTCCTACGAGCAGTACTTC,CASREAGGGSYEQYF
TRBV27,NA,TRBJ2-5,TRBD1,TGTGCCAGCAAAAGACAGGGTCAAGAGACCCAGTACTTC,CASKRQGQETQYF
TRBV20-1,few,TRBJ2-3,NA,TGCAGTGCTCCACTAGCAACAGATACGCAGTATTTT,CSAPLATDTQYF
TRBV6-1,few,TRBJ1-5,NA,TGTGCCATCAAGTGGGACGGGCGGGGAAGCAATCAGCCCCAGCATTTT,CAIKWDGRGSNQPQHF
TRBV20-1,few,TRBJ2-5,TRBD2,TGCAGTGCTAGAGCCCCGGGACTAAGGGAGAGAGCCCAGTACTTC,CSARAPGLRERAQYF
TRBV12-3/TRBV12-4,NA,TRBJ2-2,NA,TGTGCCAGCAGCTATGCGGTTAACACCGGGGAGCTGTTTTTT,CASSYAVNTGELFF
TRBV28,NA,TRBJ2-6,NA,TGTGCCAGCAGCACACAGGGTAGTGGGGCCAACGTCCTGACTTTC,CASSTQGSGANVLTF
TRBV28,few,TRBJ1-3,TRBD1,TGTGCCAGCAGTAGACCGGGACAGGGACACTCTGGAAACACCATATATTTT,CASSRPGQGHSGNTIYF
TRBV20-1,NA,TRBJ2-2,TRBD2,TGCAGTGCTAGAGGCCTAGCGGGAGGAGCGAACACCGGGGAGCTGTTTTTT,CSARGLAGGANTGELFF
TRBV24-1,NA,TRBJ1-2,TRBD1,TGTGCCACCAGTGATTACCCGATGACAGGGGAAGAGGATGGCTACACCTTC,CATSDYPMTGEEDGYTF
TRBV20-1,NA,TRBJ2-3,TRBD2,TGCAGTGCTAGACGGGAGGGCCCTGATACGCAGTATTTT,CSARREGPDTQYF
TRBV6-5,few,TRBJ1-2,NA,TGTGCCAGCAGTTACTCGCGGACACCTAACTATGGCTACACCTTC,CASSYSRTPNYGYTF
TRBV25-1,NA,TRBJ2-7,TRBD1,TGTGCCAGCTCAGCCGGAAACAGGGGGGACTACGAGCAGTACTTC,CASSAGNRGDYEQYF
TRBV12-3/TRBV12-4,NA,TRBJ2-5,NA,TGTGCCAGCAGTTTAGTCAGGGATGAGACCCAGTACTTC,CASSLVRDETQYF
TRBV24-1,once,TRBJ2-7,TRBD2,TGTGCCACCAGTGGCCGGACTAGCGGGAGCTCTTCCTACGAGCAGTACTTC,CATSGRTSGSSSYEQYF
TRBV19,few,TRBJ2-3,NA,TGTGCCAGTAGTCACACAGATACGCAGTATTTT,CASSHTDTQYF
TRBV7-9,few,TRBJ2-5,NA,TGTGCCAGCAGCTTAGTGGTTCCGCGGCAGACCCAGTACTTC,CASSLVVPRQTQYF
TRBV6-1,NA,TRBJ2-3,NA,TGTGCCAGCACTACTCGGCTAGCAGGCGATACGCAGTATTTT,CASTTRLAGDTQYF
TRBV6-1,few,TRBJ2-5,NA,TGTGCCAGCAGTCGGAGGGAAGAGACCCAGTACTTC,CASSRREETQYF
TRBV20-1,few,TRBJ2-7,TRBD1,TGCAGTGCGAGTGGACAGGGTGGAGAGCAGTACTTC,CSASGQGGEQYF
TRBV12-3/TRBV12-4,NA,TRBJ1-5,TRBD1,TGTGCCAGCAGACTTGACAGGGGTCAGGGCAGCAATCAGCCCCAGCATTTT,CASRLDRGQGSNQPQHF
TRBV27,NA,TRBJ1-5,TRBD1,TGTGCCAGCAGTACCCGACAGGGACAGCCCCAGCATTTT,CASSTRQGQPQHF
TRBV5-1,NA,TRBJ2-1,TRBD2,TGCGCCAGCAGCCCCTCTAGCGGGAGATGGGATGAGCAGTTCTTC,CASSPSSGRWDEQFF
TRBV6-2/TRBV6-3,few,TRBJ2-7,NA,TGTGCCAGCAGTTCCAGAGCCAGAGGGGGTTACGAGCAGTACTTC,CASSSRARGGYEQYF
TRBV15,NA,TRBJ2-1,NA,TGTGCCACCAGCAGTGGGACCGGGACTCCCCTCAATGAGCAGTTCTTC,CATSSGTGTPLNEQFF
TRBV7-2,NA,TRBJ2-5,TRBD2,TGTGCCAGCAGCAAGAGCGGGAGGGCCGGGACTGGAAGCCAGACCCAGTACTTC,CASSKSGRAGTGSQTQYF